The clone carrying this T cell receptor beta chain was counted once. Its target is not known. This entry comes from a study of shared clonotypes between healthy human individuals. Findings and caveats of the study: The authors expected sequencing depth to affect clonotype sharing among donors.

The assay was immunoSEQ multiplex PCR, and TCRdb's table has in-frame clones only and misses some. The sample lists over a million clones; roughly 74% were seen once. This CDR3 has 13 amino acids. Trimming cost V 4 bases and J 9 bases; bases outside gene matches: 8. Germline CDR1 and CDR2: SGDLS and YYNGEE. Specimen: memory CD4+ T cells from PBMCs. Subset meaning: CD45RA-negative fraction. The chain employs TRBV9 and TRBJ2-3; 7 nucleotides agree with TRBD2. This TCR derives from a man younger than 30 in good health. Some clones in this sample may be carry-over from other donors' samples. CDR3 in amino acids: CASSPRPAGTQYF. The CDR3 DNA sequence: TGTGCCAGCAGCCCCCGCCCAGCGGGAACGCAGTATTTT.